This paragraph covers one T cell receptor beta chain sequence. The antigen remains unidentified. The CDR3 is 14 residues long. The germline V and J ends were trimmed by 7 bases and 2 bases, with 17 bases remaining between them. Germline values: CDR1 DFQATT, CDR2 SNEGSKA (reference sequence). The data derive from a study of T cells after yellow fever vaccination. MiXCR, run by TCRdb on the 5' RACE reads, gives a single entry per CDR3 protein. The repertoire holds 150,000 to 200,000 distinct CDR3 sequences, with about 6.2% as singletons. Findings of the study overall: It was a weaker secondary response, yet one that peaked faster, at day 5 versus 15.

Sequenced here: CD4+ T cells sorted from PBMCs, sampled on the day of the first yellow fever vaccination. The receptor was derived from a man between 18 and 29 years old who received the YFV17D yellow fever vaccine. The V gene is TRBV20-1, the J gene TRBJ1-2, with D uncertain. The DNA of the CDR3 is TGCAGTGTCCGGGCCCCCGGGGTAAACTATGGCTACACCTTC. Translating it yields CSVRAPGVNYGYTF.